These 21 T cell receptor beta chains were all obtained from the same sample, sequenced in a study of T cell responses to AZD1222 COVID-19 vaccine. The method was immunoSEQ multiplex PCR; TCRdb's version includes in-frame clones alone and lacks a portion of them. The data hold about 120,000 clones, with about four fifths observed a single time. Material: peripheral blood, obtained on day 0 of AZD1222 vaccination. The receptors derive from an adult in good health.

The V call is TRBV18, the J call TRBJ1-4, with a possible D match to TRBD1 (5 bases). Per germline, CDR1 KGHSH and CDR2 LQKENI. The CDR3 is 14 amino acids. Trimming cost V 0 bases and J 8 bases, with 10 bases left between them. The DNA of the CDR3 is TGTGCCAGCTCACCACCTCAGGGTGCGGAAAAACTGTTTTTT. Translated: CASSPPQGAEKLFF.

The chain has TRBV6-1 and TRBJ2-7, with D tentatively TRBD1 or TRBD2 (5 bases each). Trimming pared 3 bases from V and 3 bases from J, leaving 15 bases between. Germline V gene data show CDR1 as MNHNS and CDR2 as SASEGT. The CDR3 covers 15 residues. The CDR3 reads CASSDRGGLNYEQYF. CDR3 nucleotides: TGTGCCAGCAGTGACCGGGGCGGCCTTAACTACGAGCAGTACTTC.

V usage is TRBV30 and J usage is TRBJ1-4; 7 bases align to TRBD1. V lost 2 bases, J lost 7 bases, and 4 bases stayed unmatched. The CDR3 loop spans 13 amino acids. Germline V CDR1 and CDR2: GTSNPN, SVGIG (reference sequence). CDR3 coding DNA: TGTGCCTGGAGTAAACGGACAGGTGAAAAACTGTTTTTT. Amino acids: CAWSKRTGEKLFF.

The gene calls are TRBV6-5 and TRBJ1-1; D may be TRBD1 (5 bases). This CDR3 has 13 residues. From germline, CDR1 is MNHEY and CDR2 SVGAGI. Trimming stripped 8 bases from V and 6 bases from J, with 16 bases between. The CDR3 DNA reads TGTGCCAGCCTGCTGAGGGGCTGGGCTGAAGCTTTCTTT. Residues: CASLLRGWAEAFF.

In its sample, this clone was seen once. The gene calls are TRBV6-2 or TRBV6-3 and TRBJ2-7; 11 positions match TRBD2. Germline V gene data show CDR1 as MNHEY and CDR2 as SVGEGT. Losses at the gene ends were 2 bases for V and 3 bases for J; bases not matched to a gene: 0. CDR3 length: 14 residues. In DNA form, the CDR3 reads TGTGCCAGCAGTTACGGGACTAGCGGCTACGAGCAGTACTTC. Its protein product is CASSYGTSGYEQYF.

The rearrangement joins TRBV19 to TRBJ1-4, with D tentatively TRBD1 (6 bases). The CDR3 runs to 13 residues. CDR1 and CDR2 (germline): LNHDA, SQIVND (reference sequence). Trimming cost V 10 bases and J 7 bases, with 16 bases left between them. Written as DNA, the CDR3 is TGTGCCACCGCCGGACAGCTTGGTGAAAAACTGTTTTTT. Amino acid sequence: CATAGQLGEKLFF.

The V gene is TRBV7-7, the J gene TRBJ2-2, with TRBD2 matching over 12 bases. The CDR3 extends over 15 amino acids. Looked up from germline, CDR1 is SSHAT and CDR2 is FNYEAQ (reference sequence). V lost 5 bases, J lost 4 bases, and 2 bases stayed unmatched. The CDR3 is CASSRTSGVTGELFF. The CDR3 bases are TGTGCCAGCAGCAGGACTAGCGGGGTCACCGGGGAGCTGTTTTTT.

This chain joins TRBV24-1 and TRBJ2-1; TRBD2 matches at 12 bases. This CDR3 has 16 residues. Trimming removed 4 bases from V and 8 bases from J; junction bases left unmatched: 8. From germline, CDR1 is KGHDR and CDR2 SFDVKD. CDR3 in amino acids: CATSDPGLAGSYEQFF. For the CDR3, the DNA is TGTGCCACCAGTGACCCCGGACTAGCGGGAAGTTATGAGCAGTTCTTC.

The chain couples TRBV7-8 to TRBJ1-6; 7 positions agree with TRBD1. This CDR3 has 14 residues. Trimming cost V 3 bases and J 7 bases; bases outside gene matches: 3. Looked up from germline, CDR1 is SGHVS and CDR2 is FQNEAQ. CDR3 loop: CASSFGQENSPLHF. DNA of the CDR3: TGTGCCAGCAGCTTCGGACAGGAGAATTCACCCCTCCACTTT.

This chain links TRBV20-1 with TRBJ2-5; D not resolved. The CDR3 length is 10 residues. Trimming cost V 0 bases and J 5 bases, with 1 base left between them. Germline V gene sequence: CDR1 DFQATT, CDR2 SNEGSKA (reference sequence). The CDR3 coding sequence is TGCAGTGCTAGAGATGAGACCCAGTACTTC. This encodes CSARDETQYF.

This sequence joins TRBV27 and TRBJ1-6; D possibly corresponds to TRBD1 (5 bases). V dropped 8 bases and J dropped 5 bases, with 7 bases sitting between them. Germline V gene lookup returns CDR1 MNHEY and CDR2 SMNVEV (reference sequence). This CDR3 contains 12 residues. The CDR3 loop reads CASGGNNSPLHF. As DNA, the CDR3 is TGTGCCAGCGGGGGGAATAATTCACCCCTCCACTTT.

This chain links TRBV6-4 with TRBJ2-7; 8 bases fit TRBD2. CDR3 length equals 13 residues. The junction had 1 base not matched to a gene; V was cut back by 0 bases and J by 6 bases. Germline values: CDR1 MRHNA, CDR2 SNTAGT. This CDR3 reads CASSDSREVEQYF. The CDR3 region has the DNA TGTGCCAGCAGTGACTCGCGGGAGGTCGAGCAGTACTTC.

V gene TRBV7-2 combines with J gene TRBJ1-2, with D possibly TRBD1 on 5 matching bases. Germline V lookup: CDR1 SGHTA, CDR2 FQGNSA. The CDR3 loop spans 15 amino acids. V was cut by 1 base and J by 5 bases, with 14 bases left in between. The CDR3 DNA is TGTGCCAGCAGCTTAGGGCCCGGGGGGAAATATGGCTACACCTTC. Protein: CASSLGPGGKYGYTF.

This clone was seen more than once but under ten times. The V call is TRBV7-2, the J call TRBJ2-3, with D perhaps assigned TRBD1 or TRBD2 (5 bases each). The CDR3 totals 14 residues. Per germline, CDR1 SGHTA and CDR2 FQGNSA. The V end lost 3 bases, the J end lost 7 bases, and 14 bases lay between the germline ends. The DNA of the CDR3 is TGTGCCAGCAGCTTTCAGGGAGCCGTAAATACGCAGTATTTT. Its protein is CASSFQGAVNTQYF.

The V call is TRBV6-5, the J call TRBJ1-1; D is perhaps TRBD1 (5 bases). Germline loops: CDR1 MNHEY, CDR2 SVGAGI. The CDR3 covers 14 residues. Trimming removed 2 bases from V and 5 bases from J, with 12 bases in between. CDR3 in amino acids: CASSYAGSLTEAFF. The CDR3 DNA follows: TGTGCCAGCAGTTACGCAGGGTCTCTAACTGAAGCTTTCTTT.

As regards this clone: Different DNA sequences within this sample yield the same CDR3. This chain links TRBV18 with TRBJ1-1, with D unresolved. V lost 6 bases to trimming and J lost 0 bases, with 8 bases between them. The V gene's germline CDR1 is KGHSH and CDR2 LQKENI. The CDR3 is 13 amino acids. The CDR3 bases are TGTGCCAGCTCCCCCCCAGTGAACACTGAAGCTTTCTTT. Translation gives CASSPPVNTEAFF.

V and J are TRBV7-2 and TRBJ1-4, with D unclear. Deletions cut 5 bases from V and 0 bases from J, with 13 bases between. Per the germline V gene, CDR1 is SGHTA and CDR2 is FQGNSA. The CDR3 contains 16 residues. This chain's CDR3 is CASSKAGFATNEKLFF. As DNA, the CDR3 is TGTGCCAGCAGCAAGGCGGGGTTTGCAACTAATGAAAAACTGTTTTTT.

The rearrangement joins TRBV12-3 or TRBV12-4 to TRBJ2-2; D is uncertain. V lost 5 bases to trimming and J lost 8 bases, with 9 bases between them. The CDR3 loop spans 12 amino acids. CDR3 DNA sequence: TGTGCCAGCAGTGAAGGGTGGGGGGAGCTGTTTTTT. Protein sequence: CASSEGWGELFF.

The chain uses TRBV28 and TRBJ2-7; D might be TRBD1 (6 bases). Germline V gene sequence: CDR1 MDHEN, CDR2 SYDVKM. The CDR3 runs 15 residues. V dropped 3 bases and J dropped 0 bases, with 12 bases sitting between them. CDR3 residues: CASSFYRAPSYEQYF. The CDR3, as DNA: TGTGCCAGCAGTTTCTACAGGGCCCCCTCCTACGAGCAGTACTTC.

The chain combines TRBV27 with TRBJ2-7; 7 nucleotides line up with TRBD2. The V segment lost 5 bases and the J segment 2 bases; nucleotides outside the gene matches: 12. Germline V gene data show CDR1 as MNHEY and CDR2 as SMNVEV (reference sequence). The CDR3 length is 16 residues. CDR3 amino acids: CASSRQASGNPYEQYF. The DNA of the CDR3 is TGTGCCAGCAGTCGCCAAGCTAGCGGTAACCCCTACGAGCAGTACTTC.

Remarks on this clone: This sample includes further DNA sequences coding for the same CDR3. V gene TRBV5-1 combines with J gene TRBJ2-7; possible D gene TRBD1, 6 bases. Trimming removed 0 bases at V and 4 bases at J, with 11 bases between. Germline-derived CDR1 and CDR2 are SGHRS and YFSETQ. The CDR3 covers 14 residues. CDR3 loop: CASSLDGQSYEQYF. CDR3 sequence (DNA): TGCGCCAGCAGCTTGGATGGACAGTCTTACGAGCAGTACTTC.